Listed below are T cell receptor beta chains from one sample, sequenced in a study of post-analysis software for immune sequencing data. TCRdb itself ran the PCR reads through MiXCR, one entry per CDR3 protein. This sample has roughly 200,000 distinct CDR3 sequences, with 29% found just once. Specimen: blood. These receptors originate from a girl between 2 and 17 years old with multiple sclerosis. CDR3s include the opening cysteine and the closing phenylalanine or tryptophan. The D gene is left open where the match is weak. Size tells how often a clone was seen (once, few, many) or the class of an expanded clone, and some rows leave it out.

J	length	V	size	D	CDR3	DNA
TRBJ2-7	15	TRBV29-1	NA	NA	CSVVARADFPYEQYF	TGCAGCGTTGTCGCCCGGGCGGACTTCCCCTACGAGCAGTACTTC
TRBJ2-1	15	TRBV12-3/TRBV12-4	few	NA	CASSWVTKGNNEQFF	TGTGCCAGCAGTTGGGTGACAAAGGGGAACAATGAGCAGTTCTTC
TRBJ2-7	15	TRBV27	many	NA	CASSLFVRTVHEQYF	TGTGCCAGCAGTTTATTTGTCCGAACAGTTCACGAGCAGTACTTC
TRBJ2-5	12	TRBV12-3/TRBV12-4	NA	NA	CASRGSQETQYF	TGTGCCAGCAGGGGGTCGCAAGAGACCCAGTACTTC
TRBJ2-3	13	TRBV7-8	many	NA	CASSYGGTDTQYF	TGTGCCAGCAGCTACGGGGGCACAGATACGCAGTATTTT
TRBJ2-2	14	TRBV29-1	NA	NA	CSARRTENTGELFF	TGCAGCGCCCGGCGGACAGAGAACACCGGGGAGCTGTTTTTT
TRBJ1-5	15	TRBV12-3/TRBV12-4	few	TRBD1	CASSLGQGMGRPQHF	TGTGCCAGCAGTTTAGGACAGGGGATGGGTCGGCCCCAGCATTTT
TRBJ2-4	16	TRBV12-5	NA	TRBD1	CASGQGQGLAKNIQYF	TGTGCTAGTGGCCAGGGACAGGGGTTAGCCAAAAACATTCAGTACTTC
TRBJ2-1	13	TRBV3-1	many	NA	CASSPAAVNEQFF	TGTGCCAGCAGCCCCGCAGCGGTTAATGAGCAGTTCTTC
TRBJ1-2	16	TRBV20-1	few	NA	CSARDSVDTSGYGYTF	TGCAGTGCTAGAGATTCCGTGGACACTTCGGGCTATGGCTACACCTTC
TRBJ1-1	13	TRBV5-1	NA	NA	CASRSGQNTEAFF	TGCGCCAGCAGATCGGGACAGAACACTGAAGCTTTCTTT
TRBJ2-3	14	TRBV27	many	NA	CASSFRSGTDTQYF	TGTGCCAGCAGTTTCAGGTCTGGCACAGATACGCAGTATTTT
TRBJ2-1	14	TRBV28	NA	NA	CASSHPDRYNEQFF	TGTGCCAGCAGTCACCCAGACAGGTACAATGAGCAGTTCTTC
TRBJ2-7	16	TRBV4-1	many	TRBD2	CASSQGLASGSYEQYF	TGCGCCAGCAGCCAAGGGCTGGCTAGCGGGAGCTACGAGCAGTACTTC
TRBJ2-3	17	TRBV6-6	NA	TRBD1	CASSYLAGTGGTDTQYF	TGTGCCAGCAGTTACCTAGCCGGGACAGGGGGCACAGATACGCAGTATTTT
TRBJ2-3	16	TRBV6-6	few	TRBD2	CASSYSMAGGTGTQYF	TGTGCCAGCAGTTACTCGATGGCGGGGGGAACAGGTACGCAGTATTTT
TRBJ1-2	13	TRBV28	few	TRBD1	CASSSGGFYGYTF	TGTGCCAGCAGCTCAGGGGGCTTCTATGGCTACACCTTC
TRBJ2-5	14	TRBV5-1	NA	NA	CASSLSQVQETQYF	TGCGCCAGCAGCTTGTCGCAAGTACAAGAGACCCAGTACTTC
TRBJ1-1	14	TRBV5-1	NA	NA	CASSLRGRSTEAFF	TGCGCCAGCAGCTTAAGGGGGAGGTCTACTGAAGCTTTCTTT
TRBJ2-1	12	TRBV14	once	NA	CASSGYPPGQFF	TGTGCCAGCAGCGGTTACCCTCCTGGGCAGTTCTTC
TRBJ1-6	14	TRBV9	many	NA	CASSVGDGHSPLHF	TGTGCCAGCAGCGTAGGCGACGGACATTCACCCCTCCACTTT
TRBJ2-7	16	TRBV28	few	NA	CASSAPLGGSTYEQYF	TGTGCCAGCAGTGCCCCATTGGGGGGCAGCACCTACGAGCAGTACTTC
TRBJ1-6	15	TRBV20-1	few	TRBD1	CSARDPARGSSPLHF	TGCAGTGCTAGAGATCCGGCCAGGGGGTCTTCACCCCTCCACTTT
TRBJ2-7	15	TRBV20-1	NA	NA	CSARVLGQVPYEQYF	TGCAGTGCTAGAGTCCTTGGACAAGTTCCCTACGAGCAGTACTTC
TRBJ2-7	13	TRBV9	NA	NA	CASSGTGNYEQYF	TGTGCCAGCAGCGGTACAGGGAACTACGAGCAGTACTTC
TRBJ1-5	15	TRBV20-1	NA	TRBD1	CSARDRDRVNQPQHF	TGCAGTGCTAGAGATCGCGACAGGGTAAATCAGCCCCAGCATTTT
TRBJ2-1	16	TRBV2	once	NA	CAIAGGSSGSPNEQFF	TGTGCCATAGCAGGGGGCAGTAGCGGGAGCCCCAATGAGCAGTTCTTC
TRBJ2-1	18	TRBV5-1	many	TRBD1	CASSPVPLTGGMYNEQFF	TGCGCCAGCAGCCCGGTCCCCTTAACAGGGGGCATGTACAATGAGCAGTTCTTC
TRBJ1-2	13	TRBV12-5	many	NA	CASGYSSSGGYTF	TGTGCTAGTGGTTACTCATCTTCAGGAGGCTACACCTTC
TRBJ1-5	14	TRBV28	few	TRBD1	CASSPGTGLQPQHF	TGTGCCAGCAGCCCCGGGACAGGGCTTCAGCCCCAGCATTTT
TRBJ2-1	12	TRBV15	NA	NA	CATSRDRNEQFF	TGTGCCACCAGCAGAGATCGGAACGAGCAGTTCTTC
TRBJ2-3	13	TRBV5-1	NA	NA	CASALQRTDTQYF	TGCGCCAGCGCCCTTCAGCGGACAGATACGCAGTATTTT
TRBJ2-6	18	TRBV7-9	NA	NA	CASSLADSLDGGANVLTF	TGTGCCAGCAGCTTAGCGGACAGCCTAGATGGTGGGGCCAACGTCCTGACTTTC
TRBJ2-3	14	TRBV18	few	TRBD1	CASSRTGATDTQYF	TGTGCCAGCTCCAGGACAGGGGCGACAGATACGCAGTATTTT
TRBJ1-6	14	TRBV12-3/TRBV12-4	NA	NA	CASTEVGGDSPLHF	TGTGCCAGCACTGAGGTAGGGGGGGATTCACCCCTCCACTTT
TRBJ2-1	15	TRBV11-2	NA	TRBD2	CASSRIAGGFDEQFF	TGTGCCAGCAGCCGAATAGCGGGGGGTTTCGATGAGCAGTTCTTC
TRBJ1-4	13	TRBV2	NA	NA	CASIVNPGEKLFF	TGTGCCAGCATAGTCAACCCAGGAGAAAAACTGTTTTTT
TRBJ2-1	16	TRBV30	many	TRBD2	CAWSSARTGGPNEQFF	TGTGCCTGGAGTTCGGCCCGGACGGGAGGGCCCAATGAGCAGTTCTTC
TRBJ2-7	17	TRBV5-1	NA	TRBD1	CASSLGTLGTGIYEQYF	TGCGCCAGCAGCTTGGGGACGCTGGGGACAGGGATCTACGAGCAGTACTTC
TRBJ1-1	13	TRBV18	NA	TRBD1	CASSSDRVAEAFF	TGTGCCAGCTCATCCGACAGGGTCGCTGAAGCTTTCTTT
TRBJ2-7	17	TRBV12-3/TRBV12-4	few	TRBD1	CASSLRLLRDRIGEQYF	TGTGCCAGCAGTTTGAGGCTGCTCCGGGACAGAATTGGCGAGCAGTACTTC
TRBJ2-7	10	TRBV29-1	many	NA	CSVMWGEQYF	TGCAGCGTGATGTGGGGCGAGCAGTACTTC